These 23 T cell receptor beta chains came from one sample sequenced in a study of vaccination effects on CD4 cells after COVID-19. Antigen-specific CD4+ T cells were expanded with viral peptide pools in the ViraFEST assay before sequencing. Cells that had been cultured for nine to eleven days were the source of isolated CD4+ T cells. Two doses of BNT162b2 or mRNA-1273 vaccine were administered to participants. The method was immunoSEQ multiplex PCR; TCRdb's version includes in-frame clones alone and lacks a portion of them. Of about 33,000 clones listed, roughly 82% are singletons. The antigens for these receptors are not known. Here the sequenced sample was CD4+ T cells from PBMCs cultured with HCoV-NL63 spike peptides, taken after COVID-19 vaccination. These receptors were obtained from a human donor who received a COVID-19 vaccine. Some clones in this sample may be carry-over from other donors' samples.

The chain couples TRBV30 to TRBJ2-5, with D maybe TRBD2 (6 bases). Trimming shortened V by 0 bases and J by 5 bases, and 10 bases separated the two germline ends. This CDR3 has 13 residues. Germline values: CDR1 GTSNPN, CDR2 SVGIG (reference sequence). CDR3 amino acids: CAWSVTSRETQYF. The CDR3 DNA follows: TGTGCCTGGAGTGTTACTAGCCGGGAGACCCAGTACTTC.

The genes are TRBV7-3 and TRBJ2-1; D remains unclear. CDR1 SGHTA and CDR2 FQGTGA come from the germline V gene. There are 13 residues in the CDR3. The V end lost 5 bases, the J end lost 5 bases, and 10 bases lay between the germline ends. The CDR3 is CASSPTTNNEQFF. As DNA, the CDR3 is TGTGCCAGCAGCCCTACAACCAACAATGAGCAGTTCTTC.

Written as DNA, the CDR3 is TGCGCCAGCAGCTTGGCCCGGACAGGGAGTTCACCCCTCCACTTT. This encodes CASSLARTGSSPLHF. The rearrangement links TRBV5-1 to TRBJ1-6; 8 nucleotides match TRBD1. Trimming removed 0 bases from V and 9 bases from J; junction bases left unmatched: 5. Germline values: CDR1 SGHRS, CDR2 YFSETQ. This CDR3 has 15 residues.

The chain has TRBV6-6 and TRBJ1-1, with unresolved D. Germline-derived CDR1 and CDR2 are MNHNY and SVGAGI (reference sequence). V was clipped by 6 bases and J by 4 bases, with 6 bases between them. This CDR3 has 11 amino acids. The CDR3 region is CASSQVTEAFF. The CDR3 DNA reads as TGTGCCAGCAGCCAGGTCACTGAAGCTTTCTTT.

J is TRBJ1-1 and V is TRBV5-1; tentative D call: TRBD1 (5 bases). The CDR3 loop spans 15 amino acids. V lost 1 base and J 1 base, leaving 11 bases between the germline ends. Looked up from germline, CDR1 is SGHRS and CDR2 is YFSETQ. The CDR3 loop reads CASSLMWQGNTEAFF. CDR3 nucleotides: TGCGCCAGCAGCTTGATGTGGCAGGGGAACACTGAAGCTTTCTTT.

This rearrangement joins TRBV30 to TRBJ1-1, with D unresolved. The V gene's germline CDR1 is GTSNPN and CDR2 SVGIG (reference sequence). This CDR3 is 13 amino acids long. Deletions cut 2 bases from V and 0 bases from J, with 7 bases between. The CDR3 DNA sequence: TGTGCCTGGAGTACACTAATGAACACTGAAGCTTTCTTT. Encoded protein: CAWSTLMNTEAFF.

The J gene is TRBJ1-1, the V gene TRBV2; 8 bases are shared with TRBD1. The V and J ends lost 4 bases and 5 bases, in that order; junction bases with no gene match: 3. The CDR3 has 13 amino acids. Germline loops: CDR1 SNHLY, CDR2 FYNNEI. The CDR3 protein is CASSVQGGTEAFF. The CDR3 DNA reads TGTGCCAGCAGTGTACAGGGGGGGACTGAAGCTTTCTTT.

This rearrangement joins TRBV5-1 to TRBJ2-6; D remains ambiguous. Germline CDR1 is SGHRS and CDR2 is YFSETQ. The CDR3 loop spans 15 amino acids. The germline V and J ends were trimmed by 1 base and 1 base, with 6 bases remaining between them. CDR3 bases: TGCGCCAGCAGCTTGTACCGATCTGGGGCCAACGTCCTGACTTTC. Amino acid sequence: CASSLYRSGANVLTF.

This chain connects TRBV9 to TRBJ1-2; D not certain. Looked up from germline, CDR1 is SGDLS and CDR2 is YYNGEE. Trimming cost V 4 bases and J 0 bases, with 10 bases left between them. The CDR3 runs to 14 residues. The CDR3 loop reads CASSPQLTNYGYTF. CDR3 bases: TGTGCCAGCAGCCCACAACTAACTAACTATGGCTACACCTTC. Together with reference TRBV9 and TRBJ1-2, the CDR3 gives the full variable domain: DSGVTQTPKHLITATGQRVTLRCSPRSGDLSVYWYQQSLDQGLQFLIQYYNGEERAKGNILERFSAQQFPDLHSELNLSSLELGDSALYFCASSPQLTNYGYTFGSGTRLTVV.

This chain uses TRBV18 with TRBJ1-4, with TRBD1 matching over 7 bases. Per germline, CDR1 KGHSH and CDR2 LQKENI. J was trimmed by 0 bases and V by 4 bases; bases with no gene match: 11. The length of the CDR3 is 18 residues. CDR3: CASSLMTGRGSTNEKLFF. The CDR3 DNA follows: TGTGCCAGCTCACTCATGACAGGGAGGGGATCAACTAATGAAAAACTGTTTTTT.

This chain uses TRBV11-2 with TRBJ2-5, with 7 bases aligning to TRBD1. The CDR3 spans 14 residues. Germline lookup yields CDR1 SGHAT and CDR2 FQNNGV. V trimming: 5 bases; J trimming: 1 base; junction bases outside the gene matches: 4. The CDR3 nucleotides read TGTGCCAGCAGCCGGGACAGAACCCAAGAGACCCAGTACTTC. Residues: CASSRDRTQETQYF.

This chain joins TRBV27 and TRBJ2-2; D not certain. V lost 6 bases and J lost 0, with 14 bases in between. The CDR3 covers 16 residues. Per germline, CDR1 MNHEY and CDR2 SMNVEV (reference sequence). The CDR3: CASSLFDPSNTGELFF. The CDR3 coding sequence is TGTGCCAGCAGCCTTTTCGACCCGTCGAACACCGGGGAGCTGTTTTTT.

The chain links TRBV4-3 to TRBJ2-1; D might be TRBD1 or TRBD2, each matching 6 bases. Trimming removed 0 bases from V and 7 bases from J, with 16 bases in between. The CDR3 runs to 16 residues. Per germline, CDR1 LGHNA and CDR2 YSLEER. The CDR3 coding sequence is TGCGCCAGCAGCCAAGAGTTGGGGGGCGCACGGAATGAGCAGTTCTTC. The encoded protein is CASSQELGGARNEQFF.

This clone turned up a few times. The chain is built from TRBV6-5 and TRBJ2-2; 9 bases match TRBD2. Germline CDR1 is MNHEY and CDR2 is SVGAGI. After removal of 5 bases from V and 5 bases from J, the junction contained 6 bases not matched to a gene. This CDR3 is 15 amino acids long. The CDR3 reads CASSLGLAPTGELFF. The DNA for the CDR3 is TGTGCCAGCAGTCTAGGACTAGCGCCGACCGGGGAGCTGTTTTTT.

There are a few counts of this clone. The gene calls are TRBV7-3 and TRBJ1-2; D may be TRBD1 (6 bases). V lost 0 bases, J lost 6 bases, and 8 bases lay in between. The CDR3 covers 13 residues. CDR1 SGHTA and CDR2 FQGTGA come from the germline V gene. CDR3 sequence: CASSLTGGNGYTF. CDR3 bases: TGTGCCAGCAGCTTAACAGGGGGTAATGGCTACACCTTC. Variable domain in full (rest from reference TRBV7-3 and TRBJ1-2): GAGVSQTPSNKVTEKGKYVELRCDPISGHTALYWYRQSLGQGPEFLIYFQGTGAADDSGLPNDRFFAVRPEGSVSTLKIQRTERGDSAVYLCASSLTGGNGYTFGSGTRLTVV.

The chain recombines TRBV5-4 with TRBJ2-2; D is possibly TRBD1 or TRBD2 (5 bases each). Trimming removed 4 bases from V and 1 base from J, with 11 bases in between. The CDR3 covers 15 residues. Germline lookup yields CDR1 SGHNT and CDR2 YYREEE (reference sequence). CDR3 region: CASSPARGNTGELFF. The CDR3 DNA sequence: TGTGCCAGCAGCCCCGCGAGGGGGAACACCGGGGAGCTGTTTTTT.

The genes are TRBV6-1 and TRBJ2-7, with 13 bases that match TRBD2. The CDR3 is 16 amino acids. In germline, CDR1 is MNHNS, CDR2 SASEGT. V trimming: 4 bases; J trimming: 6 bases; junction bases outside the gene matches: 9. In DNA form, the CDR3 reads TGTGCCAGCAGTGGGAACCTACTAGCGGGGGGGAGCGAGCAGTACGTC. This codes for CASSGNLLAGGSEQYV.

The V gene is TRBV3-1 (or the pseudogene TRBV3-2), the J gene TRBJ1-1; no clear D. The V end was cut by 1 base, the J end by 0 bases, with 6 bases between. The CDR3 consists of 14 residues. Germline lookup yields CDR1 LGHDT and CDR2 YNNKEL (reference sequence). The CDR3 sequence is CASSQGTVNTEAFF. The CDR3 nucleotides read TGTGCCAGCAGCCAAGGTACGGTGAACACTGAAGCTTTCTTT.

The sample holds a few counts of this clone. The chain couples TRBV5-1 to TRBJ2-5, with unresolved D. Looked up from germline, CDR1 is SGHRS and CDR2 is YFSETQ. Trimming cost V 4 bases and J 4 bases, with 14 bases left between them. The CDR3 covers 14 residues. The CDR3 DNA reads TGCGCCAGCAGCATCTCTTCGAGTACAGAGACCCAGTACTTC. This sequence encodes CASSISSSTETQYF.

The chain is built from TRBV6-5 and TRBJ2-2, with D uncertain. CDR3 length: 13 amino acids. V lost 11 bases and J 2 bases, leaving 12 bases between the germline ends. From germline, CDR1 is MNHEY and CDR2 SVGAGI. CDR3 protein: CAARSANTGELFF. DNA for the CDR3: TGTGCCGCGCGATCCGCAAACACCGGGGAGCTGTTTTTT.

The rearrangement uses TRBV6-5 and TRBJ2-2; D unresolved. CDR1 and CDR2 (germline): MNHEY, SVGAGI. Trimming removed 4 bases at V and 1 base at J, with 13 bases between. CDR3 size: 16 residues. CDR3 protein: CASSSQRSKNTGELFF. DNA for the CDR3: TGTGCCAGCAGTTCCCAGCGATCGAAGAACACCGGGGAGCTGTTTTTT.

For this clone: One junction end disagrees with the germline gene, perhaps due to a read error. The chain recombines TRBV30 with TRBJ1-1; tentatively, D is TRBD1 (6 bases). The germline CDR1 and CDR2 sequences are GTSNPN and SVGIG (reference sequence). The CDR3 consists of 12 residues. This CDR3 is CAWSVAGVESFF. DNA of the CDR3: TGTGCCTGGAGTGTGGCAGGGGTTGAATCTTTCTTT.

The chain couples TRBV30 to TRBJ1-1, with D unresolved. The V end was cut by 3 bases, the J end by 4 bases, with 9 bases between. The CDR3 totals 12 residues. Germline CDR1 reads GTSNPN; CDR2 reads SVGIG (reference sequence). The CDR3 reads CAWRRVGTEAFF. CDR3 DNA: TGTGCCTGGAGAAGGGTAGGCACTGAAGCTTTCTTT.